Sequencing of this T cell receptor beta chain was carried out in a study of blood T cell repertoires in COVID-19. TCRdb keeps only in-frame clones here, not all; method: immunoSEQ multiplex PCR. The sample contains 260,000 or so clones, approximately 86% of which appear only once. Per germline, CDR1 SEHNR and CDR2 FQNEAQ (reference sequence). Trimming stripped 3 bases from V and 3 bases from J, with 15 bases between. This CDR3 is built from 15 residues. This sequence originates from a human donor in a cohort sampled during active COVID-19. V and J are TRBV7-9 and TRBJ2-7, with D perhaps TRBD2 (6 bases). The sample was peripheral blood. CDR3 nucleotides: TGTGCCAGCAGCTTTAGCGGCGCTGTCCTCTACGAGCAGTACTTC. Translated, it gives CASSFSGAVLYEQYF.